Sequencing of this TCR beta chain was carried out in a study of OX40 agonist ivuxolimab in advanced cancers. The germline V gene has CDR1 KGHSH and CDR2 LQKENI. The V end lost 5 bases, the J end lost 6 bases, and 13 bases lay between the germline ends. The CDR3 extends over 13 amino acids. Assay: immunoSEQ multiplex PCR; the TCRdb copy retains only in-frame clones and omits some. The sample comprises approximately 32,000 clones, around 90% of which are singletons, and about 34% rests with the top ten. Study findings and constraints: The mean number of expanded clones was higher in CD8+ T cells than in CD4+. Clonal expansion among partial responders at 0.1-3.0 mg/kg ranked near the lowest.

Note on this clone: As yet, its antigen is unknown.

The sample consisted of CD4+ or CD8+ T cells sorted from blood, taken in a trial of the OX40 agonist ivuxolimab. The chain employs TRBV18 and TRBJ1-1; D is undetermined. This receptor was obtained from an adult with an advanced solid tumor such as melanoma, head and neck, liver or kidney cancer. The CDR3: CASSSVASPEAFF. The CDR3 DNA sequence: TGTGCCAGCTCATCCGTAGCTAGTCCTGAAGCTTTCTTT.